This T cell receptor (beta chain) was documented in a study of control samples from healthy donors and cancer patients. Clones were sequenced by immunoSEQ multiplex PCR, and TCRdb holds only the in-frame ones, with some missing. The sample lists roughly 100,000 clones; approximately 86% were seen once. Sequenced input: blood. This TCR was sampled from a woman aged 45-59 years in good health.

The CDR3 loop reads CATQLYGGVVAEAFF. CDR3 nucleotides: TGTGCCACCCAGCTTTACGGGGGGGTAGTGGCTGAAGCTTTCTTT. The rearrangement links TRBV27 to TRBJ1-1; D possibly corresponds to TRBD1 (5 bases). Germline CDR1 is MNHEY and CDR2 is SMNVEV (reference sequence). CDR3 size: 15 residues. Trimming left V 10 bases short and J 6 bases short, with 24 bases between.